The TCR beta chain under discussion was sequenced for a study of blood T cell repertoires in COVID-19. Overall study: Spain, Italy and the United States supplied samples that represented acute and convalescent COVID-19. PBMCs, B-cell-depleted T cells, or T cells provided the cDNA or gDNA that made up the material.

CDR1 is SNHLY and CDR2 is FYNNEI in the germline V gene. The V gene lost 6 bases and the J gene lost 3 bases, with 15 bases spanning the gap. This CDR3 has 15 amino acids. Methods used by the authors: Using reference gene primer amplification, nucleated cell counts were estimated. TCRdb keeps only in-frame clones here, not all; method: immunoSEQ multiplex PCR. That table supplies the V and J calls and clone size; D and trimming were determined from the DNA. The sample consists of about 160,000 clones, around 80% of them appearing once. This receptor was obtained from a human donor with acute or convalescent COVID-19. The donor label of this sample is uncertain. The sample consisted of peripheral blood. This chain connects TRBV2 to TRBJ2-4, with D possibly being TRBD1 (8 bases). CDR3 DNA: TGTGCCAGCAGGGGGGGGACAGGAAGCAAAAACATTCAGTACTTC. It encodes CASRGGTGSKNIQYF. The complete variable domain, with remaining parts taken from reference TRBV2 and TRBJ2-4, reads EPEVTQTPSHQVTQMGQEVILRCVPISNHLYFYWYRQILGQKVEFLVSFYNNEISEKSEIFDDQFSVERPDGSNFTLKIRSTKLEDSAMYFCASRGGTGSKNIQYFGAGTRLSVL.